A single sample is the source of the 16 T cell receptor beta chains below, sequenced in a study of T cells after yellow fever vaccination. A single record per CDR3 protein comes from TCRdb applying MiXCR to the 5' RACE reads. Among hundreds of thousands of distinct CDR3 sequences listed, around 13% were seen once. Sequences were derived from CD4+ T cells sorted from PBMCs, sampled 15 days after the yellow fever booster vaccination. The origin of the receptors is a man in his late teens or twenties who received the YFV17D yellow fever vaccine.

The chain recombines TRBV4-1 with TRBJ2-2; 11 nucleotides align to TRBD1. Germline CDR1 MGHRA, CDR2 YSYEKL. After removal of 4 bases from V and 5 bases from J, the junction contained 9 bases not matched to a gene. The CDR3 consists of 17 residues. CDR3 residues: CASSRGQGALKTGELFF. The CDR3 DNA reads as TGCGCCAGCAGCCGCGGACAGGGGGCCCTGAAGACCGGGGAGCTGTTTTTT.

This clonotype was picked up one time. The chain links TRBV5-4 to TRBJ1-1, with D perhaps matching TRBD1 (6 bases). The CDR3 length is 16 residues. Trimming stripped 4 bases from V and 0 bases from J, with 16 bases between. Germline V lookup: CDR1 SGHNT, CDR2 YYREEE (reference sequence). The CDR3 DNA reads as TGTGCCAGCAGCCCTTTGGACAGCAGCATGAACACTGAAGCTTTCTTT. This translates into CASSPLDSSMNTEAFF.

This clonotype was picked up many times. The V and J genes are TRBV6-2 or TRBV6-3 and TRBJ1-6, with 7 bases matching TRBD1. V shed 5 bases and J 10 bases; nucleotides not matched to a gene: 8. Germline V gives CDR1 MNHEY, CDR2 SVGEGT. The CDR3 loop spans 14 amino acids. CDR3 sequence (DNA): TGTGCCAGCAGTCCGACAGGGAATGAATCACCCCTCCACTTT. The encoded protein is CASSPTGNESPLHF.

A few counts support this clonotype. The CDR3 sequence: CASSLQLNEKLFF. The CDR3, as DNA: TGTGCCAGCAGTTTACAGCTGAATGAAAAACTGTTTTTT. The rearrangement links TRBV6-5 to TRBJ1-4; D is unresolved. The CDR3 covers 13 residues. Germline loops: CDR1 MNHEY, CDR2 SVGAGI. V shed 4 bases and J shed 5 bases, with 8 bases lying between them.

The rearrangement joins TRBV2 to TRBJ1-2; 7 positions agree with TRBD1. CDR3 length equals 14 residues. The germline V gene has CDR1 SNHLY and CDR2 FYNNEI. The ends lost 8 bases at V and 8 bases at J; junction bases unmatched: 14. Here the CDR3 reads CASLWGQLSDGYTF. In DNA, the CDR3 is TGTGCCAGCCTCTGGGGACAGCTGTCTGACGGCTACACCTTC.

This clonotype has more than one count but fewer than ten. The chain is built from TRBV5-1 and TRBJ2-5; TRBD1 might be the D (5 bases). The V end lost 3 bases, the J end lost 1 base, and 7 bases lay between the germline ends. Germline CDR1 and CDR2: SGHRS and YFSETQ. The CDR3 spans 13 residues. Here the CDR3 reads CASSYRIQETQYF. The CDR3 DNA reads TGCGCCAGCAGCTACAGGATCCAAGAGACCCAGTACTTC.

V gene TRBV6-2 or TRBV6-3 combines with J gene TRBJ2-7, with TRBD1 matching 9 bases. The CDR3 runs 15 residues. Trimming at V came to 3 bases and at J to 1 base, leaving 4 bases not matched to a gene. Germline loops: CDR1 MNHEY, CDR2 SVGEGT. This chain's CDR3 is CASSYGTGTSYEQYV. The CDR3 coding sequence is TGTGCCAGCAGTTATGGGACAGGGACTTCCTACGAGCAGTACGTC.

V and J are TRBV18 and TRBJ2-7; 8 nucleotides match TRBD1. V lost 4 bases and J lost 4; bases outside the gene matches: 3. The germline V gene encodes CDR1 KGHSH and CDR2 LQKENI. CDR3 length: 13 residues. In DNA form, the CDR3 reads TGTGCCAGCTCACGGAGGGACAGGTACGAGCAGTACTTC. Translation gives CASSRRDRYEQYF.

The rearrangement links TRBV5-4 to TRBJ1-6, with TRBD1 matching 8 bases. Losses at the gene ends were 3 bases for V and 3 bases for J; bases not matched to a gene: 5. The CDR3 covers 16 residues. In germline, CDR1 is SGHNT, CDR2 YYREEE (reference sequence). The CDR3 nucleotides are TGTGCCAGCAGCTCCACAGGGGGAGGCTATAATTCACCCCTCCACTTT. It translates to CASSSTGGGYNSPLHF.

The V and J genes are TRBV20-1 and TRBJ2-7; D is possibly TRBD2 (6 bases). The CDR3 consists of 13 residues. Trimming left V 1 base short and J 7 bases short, with 14 bases between. Germline-derived CDR1 and CDR2 are DFQATT and SNEGSKA (reference sequence). In nucleotides, the CDR3 is TGCAGTGCTAGAGCCGTACCACGGGAGGAGCAGTACTTC. Protein: CSARAVPREEQYF.

There are a few counts of this clonotype. The rearrangement links TRBV5-1 to TRBJ2-1; D unresolved. This CDR3 has 12 residues. Germline loops: CDR1 SGHRS, CDR2 YFSETQ. Deletions cut 3 bases from V and 7 bases from J, with 8 bases between. The CDR3 nucleotides are TGCGCCAGCAGCTCGATAGGGAATGAGCAGTTCTTC. It codes for CASSSIGNEQFF.

The rearrangement links TRBV12-3 or TRBV12-4 to TRBJ2-1; D ambiguous. Trimming removed 5 bases at V and 12 bases at J, with 11 bases between. There are 11 residues in the CDR3. This chain's CDR3 is CASSPEVWQFF. In DNA, the CDR3 is TGTGCCAGCAGTCCAGAGGTCTGGCAGTTCTTC.

This clonotype was counted between two and nine times. The chain recombines TRBV6-5 with TRBJ1-5; D call uncertain. The CDR3 runs 13 residues. V was pared by 6 bases and J by 7 bases, with 13 bases between. CDR1 and CDR2 from the germline V gene are MNHEY and SVGAGI. CDR3 coding DNA: TGTGCCAGCAGGGCCATCGGGGAACAGCCCCAGCATTTT. Its protein product is CASRAIGEQPQHF.

The rearrangement links TRBV29-1 to TRBJ2-7; TRBD1 matches 7 bases. The V and J ends lost 3 bases and 7 bases, in that order; junction bases with no gene match: 6. Germline assignment: CDR1 SQVTM and CDR2 ANQGSEA. CDR3 size: 12 residues. This chain's CDR3 is CSVERGQSEQYF. In DNA form, the CDR3 reads TGCAGCGTTGAGAGGGGGCAGAGTGAGCAGTACTTC.

The V and J genes are TRBV2 and TRBJ2-3, with 8 bases matching TRBD1. V lost 8 bases, J lost 5 bases, and 15 bases stayed unmatched. Germline CDR1 reads SNHLY; CDR2 reads FYNNEI. This CDR3 region has 16 residues. The CDR3: CASLALLGQGGDTQYF. The DNA of the CDR3 is TGTGCCAGCCTAGCCCTCTTAGGACAGGGCGGAGATACGCAGTATTTT.

In this sample, this clonotype turned up a few times. The chain recombines TRBV4-2 with TRBJ2-6, with D unclear. The ends were cut back, 4 bases at V and 0 bases at J, with 4 bases in the middle. The germline V gene has CDR1 LGHNA and CDR2 YNFKEQ. CDR3 length: 14 amino acids. The CDR3 spells CASSPTSGANVLTF. For the CDR3, the DNA is TGTGCCAGCAGCCCCACCTCTGGGGCCAACGTCCTGACTTTC.